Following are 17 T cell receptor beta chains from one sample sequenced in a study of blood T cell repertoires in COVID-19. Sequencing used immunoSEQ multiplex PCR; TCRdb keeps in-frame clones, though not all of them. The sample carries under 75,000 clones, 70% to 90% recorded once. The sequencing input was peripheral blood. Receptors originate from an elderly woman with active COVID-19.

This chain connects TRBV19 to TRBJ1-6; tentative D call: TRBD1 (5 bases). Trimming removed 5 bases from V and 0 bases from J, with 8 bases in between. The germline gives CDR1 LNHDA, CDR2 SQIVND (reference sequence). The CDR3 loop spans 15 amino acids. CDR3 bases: TGTGCCAGTAGTCCCAGGGCCTCCTATAATTCACCCCTCCACTTT. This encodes CASSPRASYNSPLHF.

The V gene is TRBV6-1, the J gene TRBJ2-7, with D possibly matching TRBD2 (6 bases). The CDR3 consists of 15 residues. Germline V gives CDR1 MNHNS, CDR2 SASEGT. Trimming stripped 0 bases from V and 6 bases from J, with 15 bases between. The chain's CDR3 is CASSEARREDFEQYF. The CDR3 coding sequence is TGTGCCAGCAGTGAAGCGCGTAGGGAGGACTTCGAGCAGTACTTC.

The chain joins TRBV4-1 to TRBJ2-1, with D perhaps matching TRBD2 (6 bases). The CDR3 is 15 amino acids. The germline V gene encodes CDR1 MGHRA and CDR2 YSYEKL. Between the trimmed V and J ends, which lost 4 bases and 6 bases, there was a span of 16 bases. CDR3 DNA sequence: TGCGCCAGCAGCCCTGGGACTTTCGTCGGCAATGAGCAGTTCTTC. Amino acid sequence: CASSPGTFVGNEQFF.

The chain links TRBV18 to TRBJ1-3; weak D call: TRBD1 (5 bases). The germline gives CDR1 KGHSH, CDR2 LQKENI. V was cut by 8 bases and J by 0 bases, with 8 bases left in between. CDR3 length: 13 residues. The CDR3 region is CASTDSSGNTIYF. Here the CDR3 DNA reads TGTGCCAGCACAGACAGCTCTGGAAACACCATATATTTT.

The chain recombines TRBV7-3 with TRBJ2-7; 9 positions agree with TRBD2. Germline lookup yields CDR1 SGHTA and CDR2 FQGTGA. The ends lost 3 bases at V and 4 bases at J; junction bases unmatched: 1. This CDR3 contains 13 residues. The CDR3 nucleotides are TGTGCCAGCAGCTTCCTAGCGGGGTACGAGCAGTACTTC. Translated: CASSFLAGYEQYF.

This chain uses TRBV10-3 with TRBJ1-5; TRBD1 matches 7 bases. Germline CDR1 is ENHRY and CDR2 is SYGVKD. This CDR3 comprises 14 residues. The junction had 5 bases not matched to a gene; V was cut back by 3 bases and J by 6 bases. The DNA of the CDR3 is TGTGCCATCAGTGACAACAGGGACAGTCAGCCCCAGCATTTT. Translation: CAISDNRDSQPQHF.

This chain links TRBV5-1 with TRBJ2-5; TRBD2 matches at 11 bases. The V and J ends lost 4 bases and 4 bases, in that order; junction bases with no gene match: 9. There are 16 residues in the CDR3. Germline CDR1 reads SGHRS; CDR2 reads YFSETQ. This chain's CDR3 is CASSPDSGGALETQYF. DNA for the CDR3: TGCGCCAGCAGCCCGGATAGCGGGGGGGCCTTAGAGACCCAGTACTTC.

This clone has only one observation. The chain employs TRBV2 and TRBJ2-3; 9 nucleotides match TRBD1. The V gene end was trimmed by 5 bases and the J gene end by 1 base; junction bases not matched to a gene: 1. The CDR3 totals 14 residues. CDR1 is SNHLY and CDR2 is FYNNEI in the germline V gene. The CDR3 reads CASSRQGGTDTQYF. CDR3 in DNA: TGTGCCAGCAGTAGACAGGGGGGCACAGATACGCAGTATTTT.

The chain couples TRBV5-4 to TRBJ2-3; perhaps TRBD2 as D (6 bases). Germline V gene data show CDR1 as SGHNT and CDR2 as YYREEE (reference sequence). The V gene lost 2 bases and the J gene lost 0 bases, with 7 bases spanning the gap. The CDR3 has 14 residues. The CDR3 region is CASSLSGSTDTQYF. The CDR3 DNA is TGTGCCAGCAGCTTAAGCGGGAGCACAGATACGCAGTATTTT.

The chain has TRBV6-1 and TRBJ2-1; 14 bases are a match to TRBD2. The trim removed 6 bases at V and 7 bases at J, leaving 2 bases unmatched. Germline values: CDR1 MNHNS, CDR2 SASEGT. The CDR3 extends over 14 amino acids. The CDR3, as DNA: TGTGCCAGCAGCCGACTAGCGGGGGGGAATGAGCAGTTCTTC. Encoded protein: CASSRLAGGNEQFF.

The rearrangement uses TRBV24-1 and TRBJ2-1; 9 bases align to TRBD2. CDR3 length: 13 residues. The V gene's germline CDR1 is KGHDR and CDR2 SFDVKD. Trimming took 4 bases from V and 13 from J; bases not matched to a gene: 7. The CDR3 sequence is CATSDTGTSRQFF. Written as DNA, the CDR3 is TGTGCCACCAGTGACACCGGGACTAGCCGACAGTTCTTC.

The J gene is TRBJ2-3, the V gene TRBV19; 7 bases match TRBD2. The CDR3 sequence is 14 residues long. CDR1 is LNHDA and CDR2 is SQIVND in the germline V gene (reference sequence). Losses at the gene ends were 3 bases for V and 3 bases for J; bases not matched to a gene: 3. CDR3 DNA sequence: TGTGCCAGTAGTATCGGTAGCGGGACAGATACGCAGTATTTT. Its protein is CASSIGSGTDTQYF.

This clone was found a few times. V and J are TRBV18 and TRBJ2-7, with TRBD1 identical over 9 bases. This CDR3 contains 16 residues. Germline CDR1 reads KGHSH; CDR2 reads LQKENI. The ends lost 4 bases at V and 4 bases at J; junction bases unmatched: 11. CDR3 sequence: CASSHRPWDREYEQYF. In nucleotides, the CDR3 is TGTGCCAGCTCACATCGGCCGTGGGACAGGGAATACGAGCAGTACTTC.

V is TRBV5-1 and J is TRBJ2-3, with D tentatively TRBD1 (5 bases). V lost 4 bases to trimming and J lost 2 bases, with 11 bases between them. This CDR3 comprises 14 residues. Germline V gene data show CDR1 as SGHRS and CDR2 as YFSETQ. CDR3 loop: CASSQGAPTDTQYF. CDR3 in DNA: TGCGCCAGCAGCCAAGGGGCGCCCACAGATACGCAGTATTTT.

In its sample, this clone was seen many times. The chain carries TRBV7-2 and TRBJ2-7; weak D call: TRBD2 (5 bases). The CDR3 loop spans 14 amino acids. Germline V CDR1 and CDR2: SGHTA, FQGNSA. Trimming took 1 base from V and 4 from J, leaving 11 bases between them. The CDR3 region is CASSLELGGYEQYF. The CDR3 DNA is TGTGCCAGCAGCTTAGAACTCGGCGGGTACGAGCAGTACTTC. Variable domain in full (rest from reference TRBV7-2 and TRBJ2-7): GAGVSQSPSNKVTEKGKDVELRCDPISGHTALYWYRQSLGQGLEFLIYFQGNSAPDKSGLPSDRFSAERTGGSVSTLTIQRTQQEDSAVYLCASSLELGGYEQYFGPGTRLTVT.

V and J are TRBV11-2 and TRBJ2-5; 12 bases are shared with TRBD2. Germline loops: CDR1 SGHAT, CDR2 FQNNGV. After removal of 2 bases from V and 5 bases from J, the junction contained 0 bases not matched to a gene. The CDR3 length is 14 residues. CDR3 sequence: CASSLTSGGETQYF. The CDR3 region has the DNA TGTGCCAGCAGCTTAACTAGCGGGGGGGAGACCCAGTACTTC.

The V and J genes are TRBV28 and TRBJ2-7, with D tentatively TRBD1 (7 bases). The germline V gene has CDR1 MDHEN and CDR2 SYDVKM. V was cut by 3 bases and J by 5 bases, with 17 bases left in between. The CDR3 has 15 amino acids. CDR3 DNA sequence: TGTGCCAGCAGTTTCTCCAGGGGGGCACGGGACGAGCAGTACTTC. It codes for CASSFSRGARDEQYF.